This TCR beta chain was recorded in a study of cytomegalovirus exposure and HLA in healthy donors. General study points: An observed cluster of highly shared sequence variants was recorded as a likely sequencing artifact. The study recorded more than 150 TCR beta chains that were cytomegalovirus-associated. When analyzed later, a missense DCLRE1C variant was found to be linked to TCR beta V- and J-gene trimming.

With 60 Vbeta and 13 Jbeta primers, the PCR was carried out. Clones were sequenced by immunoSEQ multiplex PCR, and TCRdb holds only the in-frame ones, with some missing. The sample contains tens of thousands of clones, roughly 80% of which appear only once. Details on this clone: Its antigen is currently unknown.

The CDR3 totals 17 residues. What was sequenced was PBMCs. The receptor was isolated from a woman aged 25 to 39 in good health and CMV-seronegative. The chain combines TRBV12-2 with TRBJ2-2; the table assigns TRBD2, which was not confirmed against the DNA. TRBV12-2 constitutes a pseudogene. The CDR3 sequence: CASRHGTSGHVPGELFF. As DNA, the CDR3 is TGTGCAAGTCGCCACGGGACTAGCGGGCACGTACCCGGGGAGCTGTTTTTT.